This T cell receptor (beta chain) is drawn from a study of blood T cell repertoires in COVID-19. Study-wide background: Acute and convalescent COVID-19 samples came from the United States, Italy and Spain. From T cells, B-cell-depleted T cells, or PBMCs came the material, which was cDNA or gDNA.

Looked up from germline, CDR1 is SNHLY and CDR2 is FYNNEI. The CDR3 extends over 14 amino acids. With V trimmed by 5 bases and J by 6 bases, 4 bases remained unmatched. Original analysis: Estimates of nucleated cell counts were drawn from the amplification of reference gene primers. The repertoire was sequenced with immunoSEQ multiplex PCR; TCRdb's copy has only in-frame clones and lacks some. V, J and clone size are taken as reported in that table, and D and trimming were inferred from the DNA itself. This table holds fewer than 200,000 clones, about 80% found once. The clonotype was recovered from a woman in her 50s with active or convalescent COVID-19. Material: peripheral blood. The chain has TRBV2 and TRBJ1-6, with 7 bases matching TRBD1. DNA of the CDR3: TGTGCCAGCAGTTTTGGGACAGTTAATTCACCCCTCCACTTT. Residues: CASSFGTVNSPLHF. The variable domain in full, with the rest retrieved from reference TRBV2 and TRBJ1-6, is EPEVTQTPSHQVTQMGQEVILRCVPISNHLYFYWYRQILGQKVEFLVSFYNNEISEKSEIFDDQFSVERPDGSNFTLKIRSTKLEDSAMYFCASSFGTVNSPLHFGNGTRLTVT.